Detailed here is one TCR beta chain. The antigen is undetermined. This entry is derived from a study of shared clonotypes between healthy human individuals. Across the whole study: Donors were a couple of women and a few men aged 18 to 49. Study-level findings and limits: Estimated richness values were generally larger in naive subsets than in memory subsets. Against clonotypes common to all four donors, non-shared ones had lower generation probabilities.

Germline V gene lookup returns CDR1 SGDLS and CDR2 YYNGEE. V gave up 0 bases and J gave up 7 bases, with 17 bases separating them. The CDR3 has 16 residues. Naive-designated CD8 cells lacked CD45RO, were positively enriched for CCR7, and omitted terminally differentiated effector memory CD45RA+ cells. Each cell subset's genomic DNA was divided evenly among several immunoSEQ plates. The method was immunoSEQ multiplex PCR; TCRdb's version includes in-frame clones alone and lacks a portion of them. The table shows about 2.1 million clones, with approximately 94% occurring only once. Sequenced input: naive CD8+ T cells from PBMCs. J is TRBJ2-1 and V is TRBV9; a possible D gene is TRBD2 (6 bases). This TCR came from a man aged 18 to 30 in good health. Some clones in this sample may be carry-over from other donors' samples. The CDR3 DNA is TGTGCCAGCAGCGTAGTTCCGGGAGCCTCTGGGAATGAGCAGTTCTTC. Amino acid sequence: CASSVVPGASGNEQFF.